This is a list of T cell receptor beta chains from one sample in a study of response to subunit inactivated influenza vaccine. TCRdb analysed the RT-PCR reads with MiXCR anew, one entry per CDR3 protein. The table shows hundreds of thousands of distinct CDR3 sequences, with roughly 9.7% occurring only once. Sequences were derived from PBMCs from blood, sampled roughly 46 days after vaccination. The receptor source for this set is a man aged 50-60 years who received an inactivated influenza vaccine. Each CDR3 is given with its conserved first and last residue. The D gene is left open where the match is weak. A clone size is listed for some rows: how often the clone was seen (once, few, many), or a class if it is expanded.

size	V	J	D	DNA	CDR3
few	TRBV6-2/TRBV6-3	TRBJ2-7	-	TGTGCCAGCACCCCGGGGCAGGGACCGAGGAGGGACGAGCAGTACTTC	CASTPGQGPRRDEQYF
-	TRBV4-2	TRBJ2-3	TRBD1	TGTGCCAGCAGCCAACTTCAGGGGGAACGGCTGTATTTT	CASSQLQGERLYF
-	TRBV5-1	TRBJ1-3	-	TGCGCCAGCAGCTTGGGGATAATCTCTGGAAACACCATATATTTT	CASSLGIISGNTIYF
few	TRBV20-1	TRBJ2-7	-	TGCAGTGCTAGTAACAGTTTTCGTCTCTACGAGCAGTACTTC	CSASNSFRLYEQYF
few	TRBV9	TRBJ2-2	TRBD1	TGTGCCAGCAGCGTCGGGACAGGGGGCGTGGGGGAGCTGTTTTTT	CASSVGTGGVGELFF
-	TRBV24-1	TRBJ2-2	-	TGTGCCACCAGCGGCGGGGACCTAAAGAACACCGGGGAGCTGTTTTTT	CATSGGDLKNTGELFF
-	TRBV10-3	TRBJ2-1	TRBD2	TGTGCCATCAGTGAGGGGGGGGAATGGTCTTACAATGAGCAGTTCTTC	CAISEGGEWSYNEQFF
-	TRBV20-1	TRBJ2-5	-	TGCAGTGCTAGTGGGTACAGCCAAGAGACCCAGTACTTC	CSASGYSQETQYF
many	TRBV6-5	TRBJ1-1	-	TGTGCCAGCAGTTACCGTCGGACGTCCGAAGCTTTCTTT	CASSYRRTSEAFF
-	TRBV29-1	TRBJ2-7	TRBD2	TGCAGCGTGACGGGGGGATCGGGCGAGCAGTACTTC	CSVTGGSGEQYF
-	TRBV20-1	TRBJ2-3	-	TGCAGTGCCCAGGGTGGTAGGTTAGGCACAGATACGCAGTATTTT	CSAQGGRLGTDTQYF
many	TRBV5-1	TRBJ2-5	-	TGCGCCAGCACCCACTTCAGCCCTCAAGAGACCCAGTACTTC	CASTHFSPQETQYF
many	TRBV20-1	TRBJ1-6	-	TGCAGTGCTAAGGGGTTAAGCTCCTATAATTCACCCCTCCACTTT	CSAKGLSSYNSPLHF
many	TRBV20-1	TRBJ2-7	-	TGCAGTGCTAGAGAGCGGGGACGAAGCTCCTACGAGCAGTACTTC	CSARERGRSSYEQYF
few	TRBV20-1	TRBJ2-1	-	TGCAGTGCTAGAGATACGAACAATGAGCAGTTCTTC	CSARDTNNEQFF
many	TRBV10-3	TRBJ2-7	TRBD2	TGTGCCATCAGAGCTGCGGCTAGCGGGGAACGTGCCTACGAGCAGTACTTC	CAIRAAASGERAYEQYF
-	TRBV9	TRBJ2-6	-	TGTGCCAGCAGCGTAGGGGAACTCTCGGGAGGGGCCAACGTCCTGACTTTC	CASSVGELSGGANVLTF
-	TRBV12-3/TRBV12-4	TRBJ1-6	TRBD1	TGTGCCAGCAGCTCCGACAGGGCCTATAATTCACCCCTCCACTTT	CASSSDRAYNSPLHF
few	TRBV7-9	TRBJ2-5	-	TGTGCCAGCAGCTTAGCGGGGACAGAGACCCAGTACTTC	CASSLAGTETQYF
many	TRBV7-2	TRBJ1-5	-	TGTGCCAGCAGCACGGGTGGGTGGCCCCAGCATTTT	CASSTGGWPQHF
-	TRBV5-1	TRBJ2-1	TRBD2	TGCGCCAGCAGTACCCGTGGACTAGCGGTCCCAGAGCAGTTCTTC	CASSTRGLAVPEQFF
many	TRBV28	TRBJ2-3	-	TGTGCCAGCAGTTTCGGGGGGCTGACCACAGATACGCAGTATTTT	CASSFGGLTTDTQYF
-	TRBV12-3/TRBV12-4	TRBJ2-2	TRBD2	TGTGCCAGCAGTTTGGGAGGGGCGGCCGGGGAGCTGTTTTTT	CASSLGGAAGELFF
few	TRBV12-5	TRBJ1-1	-	TGTGCTAGTGCATTAATAAACGCTGAAGCTTTCTTT	CASALINAEAFF
few	TRBV5-1	TRBJ2-7	-	TGCGCCAGCAGCTTGGGCCTCGCAGGTCGGCTCTCCTACGAGCAGTACTTC	CASSLGLAGRLSYEQYF
few	TRBV20-1	TRBJ2-5	-	TGCATTAAGAAGTGGTCCAGAAAGACCCAGTACTTC	CIKKWSRKTQYF
few	TRBV2	TRBJ1-5	-	TGTGCCAGCGACAGCGCGGGCAATCAGCCCCAGCATTTT	CASDSAGNQPQHF
-	TRBV20-1	TRBJ2-7	-	TGCAGTGCTCGGGTCCCCTCCGCGGGTGAGCAGTACTTC	CSARVPSAGEQYF
few	TRBV7-2	TRBJ2-1	-	TGTGCCAGCAGCTTAGGACTCTCAGGGTACGATGAGCAGTTCTTC	CASSLGLSGYDEQFF
few	TRBV7-6	TRBJ2-7	-	TGTGCCAGCAGCTTAAATCTAGGCAGTACCTACGAGCAGTACTTC	CASSLNLGSTYEQYF
few	TRBV6-5	TRBJ2-1	-	TGTGCCAGCAGTTACTCGGCCCCGGGAAATGAGCAGTTCTTC	CASSYSAPGNEQFF
few	TRBV6-1	TRBJ2-1	TRBD1	TGTGCCAGCAGTGTGGGGCCGGGACAGCTTGAGTATGAGCAGTTCTTC	CASSVGPGQLEYEQFF
-	TRBV18	TRBJ1-2	-	TGTGCCAGCTCACCCACCGGGCCGCAGACTAACTATGGCTACACCTTC	CASSPTGPQTNYGYTF
-	TRBV5-1	TRBJ2-2	TRBD2	TGCGCCAGCAGCACCGGGACTAGCGTTGGCGGGGAGCTGTTTTTT	CASSTGTSVGGELFF
-	TRBV9	TRBJ2-1	TRBD2	TGTGCCAGCAGCAACGGACTAGCGGGAGGAGGGGGTGAGCAGTTCTTC	CASSNGLAGGGGEQFF
-	TRBV27	TRBJ1-1	-	TGTGCCAGCAGTTTAGGAAGAGCCCCGTCGAACACTGAAGCTTTCTTT	CASSLGRAPSNTEAFF
many	TRBV12-3/TRBV12-4	TRBJ1-5	-	TGTGCCAGCAGTACCCCCAGAGCAGGGAATCAGCCCCAGCATTTT	CASSTPRAGNQPQHF
many	TRBV7-8	TRBJ2-1	TRBD2	TGTGCCAGCAGCTTAGTCGGGACTAGAGACAATGAGCAGTTCTTC	CASSLVGTRDNEQFF
-	TRBV20-1	TRBJ2-7	TRBD1	TGCAGTGCTAGAGATCAGGGGGGGACAGGGGGCGCTTTGGGCTACGAGCAGTACTTC	CSARDQGGTGGALGYEQYF
-	TRBV20-1	TRBJ1-1	-	TGCAGTGCTAGAGTTCCCCCGGTGGGAGAAGCTTTCTTT	CSARVPPVGEAFF
few	TRBV7-2	TRBJ2-5	-	TGTGCCAGCAGCACTTATAAAGGGGGAGAGACCCAGTACTTC	CASSTYKGGETQYF
few	TRBV4-2	TRBJ2-7	-	TGTGCCAGCAGCCATTCAGGGAAACCCCACGAGCAGTACTTC	CASSHSGKPHEQYF
-	TRBV20-1	TRBJ2-2	TRBD2	TGCAGTGGGGGGAGCGGGAAGAACACCGGGGAGCTGTTTTTT	CSGGSGKNTGELFF